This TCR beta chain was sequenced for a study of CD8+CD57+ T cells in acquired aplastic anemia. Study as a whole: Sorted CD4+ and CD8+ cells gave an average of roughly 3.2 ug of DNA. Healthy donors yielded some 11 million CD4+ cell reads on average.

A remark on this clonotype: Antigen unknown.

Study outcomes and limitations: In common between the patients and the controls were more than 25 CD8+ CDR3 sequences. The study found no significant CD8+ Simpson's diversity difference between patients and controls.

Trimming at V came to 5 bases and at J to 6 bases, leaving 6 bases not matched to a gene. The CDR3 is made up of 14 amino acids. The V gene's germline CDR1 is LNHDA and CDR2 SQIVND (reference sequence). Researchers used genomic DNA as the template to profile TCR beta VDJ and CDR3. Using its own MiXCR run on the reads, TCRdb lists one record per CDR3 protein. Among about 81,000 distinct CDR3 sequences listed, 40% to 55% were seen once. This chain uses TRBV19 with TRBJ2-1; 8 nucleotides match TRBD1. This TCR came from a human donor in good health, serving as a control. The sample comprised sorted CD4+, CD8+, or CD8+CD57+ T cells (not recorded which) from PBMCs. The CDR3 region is CASSWTGQINEQFF. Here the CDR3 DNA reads TGTGCCAGTAGTTGGACAGGGCAGATCAATGAGCAGTTCTTC.